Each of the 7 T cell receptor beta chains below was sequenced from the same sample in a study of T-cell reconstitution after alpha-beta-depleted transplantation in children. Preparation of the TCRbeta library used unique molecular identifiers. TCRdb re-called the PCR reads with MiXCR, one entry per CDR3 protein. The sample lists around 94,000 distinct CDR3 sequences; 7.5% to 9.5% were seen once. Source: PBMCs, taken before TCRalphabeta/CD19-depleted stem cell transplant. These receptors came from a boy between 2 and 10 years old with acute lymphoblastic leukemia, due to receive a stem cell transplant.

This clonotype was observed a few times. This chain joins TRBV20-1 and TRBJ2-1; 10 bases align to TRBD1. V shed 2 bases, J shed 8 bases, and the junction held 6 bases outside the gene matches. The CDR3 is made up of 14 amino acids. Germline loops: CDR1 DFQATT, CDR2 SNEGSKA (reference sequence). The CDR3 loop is CSARLDRGMDEQFF. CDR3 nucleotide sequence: TGCAGTGCTAGACTGGACAGGGGGATGGATGAGCAGTTCTTC.

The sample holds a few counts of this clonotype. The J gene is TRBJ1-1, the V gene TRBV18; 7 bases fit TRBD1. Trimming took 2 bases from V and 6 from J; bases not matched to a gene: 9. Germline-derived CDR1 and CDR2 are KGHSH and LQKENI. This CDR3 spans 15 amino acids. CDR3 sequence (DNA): TGTGCCAGCTCACCAGACCAGGGGGGCTGGTCTGAAGCTTTCTTT. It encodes CASSPDQGGWSEAFF.

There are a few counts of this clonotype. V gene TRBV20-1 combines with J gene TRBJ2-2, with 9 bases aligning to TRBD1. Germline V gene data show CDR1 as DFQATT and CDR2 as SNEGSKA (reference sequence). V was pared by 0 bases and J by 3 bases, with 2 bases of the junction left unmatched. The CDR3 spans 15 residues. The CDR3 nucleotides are TGCAGTGCTAGAGAGAGGACAGGGGACACCGGGGAGCTGTTTTTT. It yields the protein CSARERTGDTGELFF.

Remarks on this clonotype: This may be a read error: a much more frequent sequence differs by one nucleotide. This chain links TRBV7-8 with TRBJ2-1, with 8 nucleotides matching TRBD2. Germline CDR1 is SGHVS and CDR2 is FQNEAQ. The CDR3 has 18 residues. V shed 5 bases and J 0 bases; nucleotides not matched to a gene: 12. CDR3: CASSQTSEGFGSYNEQFF. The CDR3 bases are TGTGCCAGCAGCCAGACTAGCGAGGGGTTTGGCTCCTACAATGAGCAGTTCTTC.

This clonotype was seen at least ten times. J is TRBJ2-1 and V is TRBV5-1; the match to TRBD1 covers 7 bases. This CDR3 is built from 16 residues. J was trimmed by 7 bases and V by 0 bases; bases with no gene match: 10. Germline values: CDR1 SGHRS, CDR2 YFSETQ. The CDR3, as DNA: TGCGCCAGCAGCTTGGGCCGGGACAGATCGCGGAATGAGCAGTTCTTC. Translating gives CASSLGRDRSRNEQFF.

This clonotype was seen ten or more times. The CDR3 spells CSARQGQNSYEQYF. The CDR3 coding sequence is TGCAGTGCTAGACAGGGACAAAACTCCTACGAGCAGTACTTC. This chain links TRBV20-1 with TRBJ2-7; a possible D gene is TRBD1 (6 bases). Germline assignment: CDR1 DFQATT and CDR2 SNEGSKA (reference sequence). The CDR3 covers 14 residues. With 2 bases removed from V and 0 bases from J, the gap between germline ends came to 11 bases.

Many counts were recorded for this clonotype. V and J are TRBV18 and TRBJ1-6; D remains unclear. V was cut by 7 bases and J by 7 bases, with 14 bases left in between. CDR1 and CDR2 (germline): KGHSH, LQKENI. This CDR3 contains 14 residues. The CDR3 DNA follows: TGTGCCAGCTACCCGGGAGGGAGCAATTCACCCCTCCACTTT. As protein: CASYPGGSNSPLHF.